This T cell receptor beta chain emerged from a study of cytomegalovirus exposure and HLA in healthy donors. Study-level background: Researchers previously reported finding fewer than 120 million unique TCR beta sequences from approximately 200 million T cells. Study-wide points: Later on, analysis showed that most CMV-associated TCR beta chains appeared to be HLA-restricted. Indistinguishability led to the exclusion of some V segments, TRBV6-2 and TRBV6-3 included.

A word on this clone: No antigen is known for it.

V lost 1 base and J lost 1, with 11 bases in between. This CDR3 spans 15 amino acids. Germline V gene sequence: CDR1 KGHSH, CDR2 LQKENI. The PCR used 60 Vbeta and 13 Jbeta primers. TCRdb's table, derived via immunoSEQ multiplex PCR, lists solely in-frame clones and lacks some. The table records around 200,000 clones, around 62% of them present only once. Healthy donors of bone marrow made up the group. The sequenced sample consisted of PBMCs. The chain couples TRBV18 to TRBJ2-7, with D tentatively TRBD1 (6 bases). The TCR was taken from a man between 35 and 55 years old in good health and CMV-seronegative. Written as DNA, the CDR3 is TGTGCCAGCTCACCACGGGCACAGGGATCCTACGAGCAGTACTTC. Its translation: CASSPRAQGSYEQYF. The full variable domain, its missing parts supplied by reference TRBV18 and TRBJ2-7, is NAGVMQNPRHLVRRRGQEARLRCSPMKGHSHVYWYRQLPEEGLKFMVYLQKENIIDESGMPKERFSAEFPKEGPSILRIQQVVRGDSAAYFCASSPRAQGSYEQYFGPGTRLTVT.